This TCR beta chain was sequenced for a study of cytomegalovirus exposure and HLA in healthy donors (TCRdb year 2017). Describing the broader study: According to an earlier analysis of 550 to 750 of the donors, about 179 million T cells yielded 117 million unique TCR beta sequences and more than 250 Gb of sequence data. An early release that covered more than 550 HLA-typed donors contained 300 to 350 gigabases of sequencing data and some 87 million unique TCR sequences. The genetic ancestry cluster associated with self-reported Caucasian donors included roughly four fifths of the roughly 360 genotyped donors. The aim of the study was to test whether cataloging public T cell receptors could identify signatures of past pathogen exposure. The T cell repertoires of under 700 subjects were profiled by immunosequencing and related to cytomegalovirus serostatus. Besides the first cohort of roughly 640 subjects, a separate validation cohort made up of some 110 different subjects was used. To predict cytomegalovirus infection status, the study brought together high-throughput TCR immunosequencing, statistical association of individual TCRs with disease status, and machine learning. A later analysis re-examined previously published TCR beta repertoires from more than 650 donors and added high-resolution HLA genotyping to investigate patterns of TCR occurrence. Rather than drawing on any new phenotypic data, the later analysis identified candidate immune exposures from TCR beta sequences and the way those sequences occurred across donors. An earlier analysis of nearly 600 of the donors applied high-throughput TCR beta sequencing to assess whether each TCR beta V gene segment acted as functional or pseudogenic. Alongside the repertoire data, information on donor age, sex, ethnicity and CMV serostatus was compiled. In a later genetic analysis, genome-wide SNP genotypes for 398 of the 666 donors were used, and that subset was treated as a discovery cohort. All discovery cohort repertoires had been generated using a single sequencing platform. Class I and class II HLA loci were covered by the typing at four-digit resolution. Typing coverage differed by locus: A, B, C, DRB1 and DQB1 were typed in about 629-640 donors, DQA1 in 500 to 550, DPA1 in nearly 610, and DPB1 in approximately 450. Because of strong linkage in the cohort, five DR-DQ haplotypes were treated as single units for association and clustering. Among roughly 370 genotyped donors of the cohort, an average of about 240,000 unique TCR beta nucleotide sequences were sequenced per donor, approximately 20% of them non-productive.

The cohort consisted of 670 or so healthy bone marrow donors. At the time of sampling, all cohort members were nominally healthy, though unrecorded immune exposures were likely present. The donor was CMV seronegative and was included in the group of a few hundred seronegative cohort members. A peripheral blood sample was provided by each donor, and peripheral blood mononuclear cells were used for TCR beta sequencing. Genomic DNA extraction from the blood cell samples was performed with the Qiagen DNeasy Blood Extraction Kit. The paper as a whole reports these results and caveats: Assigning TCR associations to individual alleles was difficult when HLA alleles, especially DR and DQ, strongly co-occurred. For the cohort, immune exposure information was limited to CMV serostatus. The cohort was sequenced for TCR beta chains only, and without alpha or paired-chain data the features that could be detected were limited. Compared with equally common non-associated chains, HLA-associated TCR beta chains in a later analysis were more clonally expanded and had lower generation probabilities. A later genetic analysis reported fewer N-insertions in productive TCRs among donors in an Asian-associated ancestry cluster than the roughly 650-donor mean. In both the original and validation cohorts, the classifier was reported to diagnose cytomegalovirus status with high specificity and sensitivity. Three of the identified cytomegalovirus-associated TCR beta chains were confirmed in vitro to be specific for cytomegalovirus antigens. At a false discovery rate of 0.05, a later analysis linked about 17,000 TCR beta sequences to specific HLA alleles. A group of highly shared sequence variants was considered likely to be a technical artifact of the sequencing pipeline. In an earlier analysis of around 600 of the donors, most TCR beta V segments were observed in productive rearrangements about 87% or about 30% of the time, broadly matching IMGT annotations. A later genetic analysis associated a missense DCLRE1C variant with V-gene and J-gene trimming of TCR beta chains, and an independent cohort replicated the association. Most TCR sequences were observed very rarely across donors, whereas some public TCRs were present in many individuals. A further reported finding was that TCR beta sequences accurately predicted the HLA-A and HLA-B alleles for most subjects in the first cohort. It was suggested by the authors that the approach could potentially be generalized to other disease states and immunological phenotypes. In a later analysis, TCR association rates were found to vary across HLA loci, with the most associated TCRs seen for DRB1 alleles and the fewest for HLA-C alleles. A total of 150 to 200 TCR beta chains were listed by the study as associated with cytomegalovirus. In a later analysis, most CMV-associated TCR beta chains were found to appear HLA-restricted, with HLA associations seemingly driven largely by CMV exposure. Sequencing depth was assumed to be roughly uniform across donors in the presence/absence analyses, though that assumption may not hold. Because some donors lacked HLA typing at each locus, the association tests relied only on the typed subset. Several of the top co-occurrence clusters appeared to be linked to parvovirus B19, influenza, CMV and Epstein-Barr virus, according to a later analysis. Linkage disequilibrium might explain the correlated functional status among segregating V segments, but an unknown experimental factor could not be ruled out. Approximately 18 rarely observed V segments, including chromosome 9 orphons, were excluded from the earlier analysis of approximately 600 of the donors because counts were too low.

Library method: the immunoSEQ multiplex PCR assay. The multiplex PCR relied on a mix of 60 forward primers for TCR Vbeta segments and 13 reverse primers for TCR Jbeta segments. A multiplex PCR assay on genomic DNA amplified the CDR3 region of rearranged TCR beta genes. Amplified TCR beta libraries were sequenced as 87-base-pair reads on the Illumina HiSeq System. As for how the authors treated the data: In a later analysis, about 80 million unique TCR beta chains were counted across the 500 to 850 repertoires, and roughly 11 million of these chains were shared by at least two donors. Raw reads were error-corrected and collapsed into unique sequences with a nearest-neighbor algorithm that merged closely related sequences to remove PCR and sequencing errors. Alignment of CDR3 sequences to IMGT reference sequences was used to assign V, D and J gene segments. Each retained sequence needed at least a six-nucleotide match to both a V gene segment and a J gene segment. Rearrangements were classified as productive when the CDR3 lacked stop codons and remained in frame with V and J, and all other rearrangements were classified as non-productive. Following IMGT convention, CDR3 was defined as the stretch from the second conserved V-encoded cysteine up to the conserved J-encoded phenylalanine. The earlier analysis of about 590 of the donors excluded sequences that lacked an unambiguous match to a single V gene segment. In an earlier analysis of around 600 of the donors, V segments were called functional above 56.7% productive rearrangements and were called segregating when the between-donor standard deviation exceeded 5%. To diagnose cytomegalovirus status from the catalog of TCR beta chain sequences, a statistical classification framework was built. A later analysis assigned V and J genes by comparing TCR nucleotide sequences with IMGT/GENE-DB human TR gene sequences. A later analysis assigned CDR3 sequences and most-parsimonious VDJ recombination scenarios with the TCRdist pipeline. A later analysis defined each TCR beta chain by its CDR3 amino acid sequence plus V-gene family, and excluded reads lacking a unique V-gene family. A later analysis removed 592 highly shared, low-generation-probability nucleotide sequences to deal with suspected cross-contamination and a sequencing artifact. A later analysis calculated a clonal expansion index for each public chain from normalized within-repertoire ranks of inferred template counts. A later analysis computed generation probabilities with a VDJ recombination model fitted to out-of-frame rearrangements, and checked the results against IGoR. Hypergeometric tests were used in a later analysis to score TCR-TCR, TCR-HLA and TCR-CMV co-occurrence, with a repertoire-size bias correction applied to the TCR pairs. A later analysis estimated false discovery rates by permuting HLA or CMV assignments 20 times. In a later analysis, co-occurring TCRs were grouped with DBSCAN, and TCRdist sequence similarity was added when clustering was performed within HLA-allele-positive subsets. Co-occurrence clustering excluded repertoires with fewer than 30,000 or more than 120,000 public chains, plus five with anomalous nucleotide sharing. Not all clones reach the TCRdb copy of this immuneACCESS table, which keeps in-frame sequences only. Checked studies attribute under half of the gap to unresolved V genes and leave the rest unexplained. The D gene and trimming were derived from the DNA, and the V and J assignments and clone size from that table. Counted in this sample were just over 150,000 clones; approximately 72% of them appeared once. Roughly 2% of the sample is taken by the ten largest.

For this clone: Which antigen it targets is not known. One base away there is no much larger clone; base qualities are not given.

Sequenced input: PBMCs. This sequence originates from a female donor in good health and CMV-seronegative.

The sequenced DNA: TGTGCCAGTAGTGGACAAAGGAGCTCTGGAAACACCATATATTTT. The translation is CASSGQRSSGNTIYF. The chain is assembled from TRBV19 and TRBJ1-3; perhaps TRBD1 is the D gene, with 5 bases matching. CDR1 and CDR2 are read off the germline V gene (reference sequence) as LNHDA and SQIVND. The CDR3 contains 15 residues, cysteine and phenylalanine counted. Here the CDR3 DNA is all that survives: 45 bases in frame from base 1. Relative to germline, V is 5 bases shorter and J is 0 bases shorter, with 11 bases between their ends.